This TCR beta chain was sequenced during a study of shared clonotypes between healthy human individuals. In the study overall: Three CD4 naive, three CD4 memory, two CD8 naive and one CD8 memory plate were used per donor.

From CD4+ cells came CD45RA+ naive and CD45RA-negative memory subsets. The sample holds one count of this clone. The method was immunoSEQ multiplex PCR; TCRdb's version includes in-frame clones alone and lacks a portion of them. The profile shows a few million clones, approximately 94% of them singletons. This TCR came from a man between 18 and 29 years old in good health. The sequencing sample was made of naive CD4+ T cells sorted from blood. Noted subset: CD45RA+ positively selected.

CDR3 DNA: TGTGCCACCAGCCTCCGGGACGGGCTGAACACTGAAGCTTTCTTT. Translated, it gives CATSLRDGLNTEAFF. This rearrangement joins TRBV15 to TRBJ1-1, with a possible D match to TRBD1 (5 bases). The ends were cut back, 5 bases at V and 0 bases at J, with 13 bases in the middle. Germline CDR1 reads LNHNV; CDR2 reads YYDKDF (reference sequence). CDR3 length: 15 amino acids.